This T cell receptor beta chain was recovered during a study of T cell responses to AZD1222 COVID-19 vaccine. Notes on this clone: Its cognate antigen is unknown.

Findings of the study overall: Baseline seropositivity characterized only a handful of AZD1222 recipients.

Repertoires were generated with immunoSEQ multiplex PCR, while TCRdb's copy carries only in-frame clones and drops some. The sample has about 140,000 clones; 75% to 90% are singletons. The CDR3 is 14 residues long. The V and J ends lost 7 bases and 0 bases respectively, with 13 bases between them. Germline assignment: CDR1 SNHLY and CDR2 FYNNEI. The V call is TRBV2, the J call TRBJ2-7, with D possibly being TRBD1 (6 bases). The sequenced sample was peripheral blood, obtained on day 0 of AZD1222 vaccination. This sequence was found in an adult in good health. Here the CDR3 DNA reads TGTGCCAGCATCCCCGGGACACGCTCCTACGAGCAGTACTTC. Encoded protein: CASIPGTRSYEQYF.